The text below deals with one T cell receptor beta chain. Its antigen is undetermined. 60 Vbeta and 13 Jbeta primers were used in PCR. The data were produced by immunoSEQ multiplex PCR, yet TCRdb's version contains in-frame clones alone and is incomplete. The table lists approximately 150,000 clones, roughly 65% of them singletons, with 3.5% to 5% in the top ten. The data stem from a study of cytomegalovirus exposure and HLA in healthy donors. For the study at large: The study placed 70% to 90% of its roughly 430 genotyped donors in the Caucasian-associated ancestry cluster.

Notes on the study in general: A likely sequencing artifact accounted for one observed cluster of highly shared sequence variants. CMV antigen specificity of a few CMV-associated chains was confirmed in vitro. While the bulk of TCR sequences proved rare, some public TCRs turned up in many donors.

The germline gives CDR1 SGHVS, CDR2 FNYEAQ. The CDR3 length is 15 residues. The sample taken for sequencing was PBMCs. The receptor comes from a woman aged 18 to 35 in good health and CMV-seropositive. The J gene is TRBJ2-5, the V gene TRBV7-6; 8 bases map to TRBD1. The closer fit of TRBJ2-7 to the DNA end suggests the J call may be wrong. Here the CDR3 DNA reads TGTGCCAGCAGCTTAGAAGGGACAGGCCTCTCCGAGCAGTACTTC. Translated, it gives CASSLEGTGLSEQYF.